A single sample gave rise to the 5 T cell receptor beta chains below, sequenced in a study of metastatic and nonmetastatic thyroid tumors. The entire patient cohort was treatment-naive prior to thyroid surgery. TCRdb re-called clones via MiXCR from the PCR reads. The sample has fewer than 35,000 clones; 20% to 25% are singletons. Sample: tumor tissue. The receptors derive from a male donor with papillary thyroid cancer or a benign thyroid nodule (not recorded which). Some clones in this sample may be carry-over from other donors' samples.

This clone has at least ten counts. This clone may be a read error of a much larger clone one base away. No conserved phenylalanine or tryptophan ends this CDR3, so it is likely a read error. The chain carries TRBV20-1 and TRBJ2-1, with 15 positions matching TRBD2. Germline CDR1 and CDR2: DFQATT and SNEGSKA (reference sequence). Losses at the gene ends were 7 bases for V and 9 bases for J; bases not matched to a gene: 10. There are 15 residues in the CDR3. Here the CDR3 reads CSVKPGTSGRSEQFL. CDR3 DNA sequence: TGCAGTGTTAAGCCAGGGACTAGCGGGAGGAGTGAGCAGTTCCTC.

There are many counts of this clone. The chain couples TRBV11-2 to TRBJ2-1, with a weak D call TRBD1 (5 bases). This CDR3 comprises 13 residues. Germline values: CDR1 SGHAT, CDR2 FQNNGV. V was cut by 6 bases and J by 11 bases, with 17 bases left in between. CDR3 sequence (DNA): TGTGCCAGCAGTCCACAGGATTTCTATAAGCAGTTCTTC. Translation: CASSPQDFYKQFF. The whole variable domain, remainder taken from reference TRBV11-2 and TRBJ2-1, is EAGVAQSPRYKIIEKRQSVAFWCNPISGHATLYWYQQILGQGPKLLIQFQNNGVVDDSQLPKDRFSAERLKGVDSTLKIQPAKLEDSAVYLCASSPQDFYKQFFGPGTRLTVL.

This chain links TRBV11-2 with TRBJ2-3, with a possible D match to TRBD2 (5 bases). Germline-derived CDR1 and CDR2 are SGHAT and FQNNGV. This CDR3 region has 16 residues. Between the trimmed V and J ends, which lost 5 bases and 5 bases, there was a span of 20 bases. The CDR3 loop is CASSEDLRAPKDTQYF. CDR3 bases: TGTGCCAGCAGCGAGGACTTGCGGGCACCCAAAGATACGCAGTATTTT.

This chain joins TRBV7-9 and TRBJ1-2; 9 bases are a match to TRBD1. The CDR3 extends over 15 amino acids. Germline CDR1 reads SEHNR; CDR2 reads FQNEAQ (reference sequence). V lost 1 base and J lost 7; bases outside the gene matches: 7. The CDR3 nucleotides are TGTGCCAGCAGCTTAGTAATCGCACAGGGGGCTGGCTACACCTTC. It translates to CASSLVIAQGAGYTF.

V usage is TRBV11-2 and J usage is TRBJ2-5, with 15 bases aligning to TRBD2. Germline V gene lookup returns CDR1 SGHAT and CDR2 FQNNGV. J was trimmed by 5 bases and V by 5 bases; bases with no gene match: 15. The CDR3 consists of 19 residues. CDR3 protein: CASSTGLAGGGQGGETQYF. The CDR3 nucleotides are TGTGCCAGCAGCACGGGACTAGCGGGAGGCGGCCAGGGGGGGGAGACCCAGTACTTC.